These 32 T cell receptor beta chains were all obtained from the same sample, sequenced in a study of T-cell reconstitution after alpha-beta-depleted transplantation in children. Using unique molecular identifiers, the investigators prepared the TCRbeta library. TCRdb processed the PCR reads anew with MiXCR; each CDR3 protein has one entry. The data hold about 640,000 distinct CDR3 sequences, with roughly 15% observed a single time. The material sequenced was PBMCs from the stem cell graft donor, taken from the stem cell graft. These receptors were obtained from a human donor who donated a stem cell graft to a child with acute myeloid leukemia.

On this clonotype: This may come from a read error, since a much larger clone is one base off. The rearrangement links TRBV29-1 to TRBJ2-5; D may be TRBD1 (5 bases). Trimming removed 3 bases at V and 2 bases at J, with 10 bases between. Germline loops: CDR1 SQVTM, CDR2 ANQGSEA. CDR3 length: 13 amino acids. The CDR3 DNA reads TGCAGCGTTGACAGGGCACTGCAAGAGACCCAGTACTTC. This encodes CSVDRALQETQYF. The complete variable domain, with remaining parts taken from reference TRBV29-1 and TRBJ2-5, reads SAVISQKPSRDICQRGTSLTIQCQVDSQVTMMFWYRQQPGQSLTLIATANQGSEATYESGFVIDKFPISRPNLTFSTLTVSNMSPEDSSIYLCSVDRALQETQYFGPGTRLLVL.

This clonotype was seen at least ten times. J is TRBJ2-7 and V is TRBV21-1; the table's D call, TRBD2, was not checked against the DNA. TRBV21-1 is shown as a pseudogene. This CDR3 is 18 amino acids long. The chain's CDR3 is CASSKGPQTSGTPLEQYV. The CDR3 DNA reads as TGTGCCAGCAGCAAAGGCCCCCAGACTAGCGGTACTCCACTCGAGCAGTACGTC.

The chain joins TRBV4-3 to TRBJ1-4; D is undetermined. CDR1 LGHNA and CDR2 YSLEER come from the germline V gene. The CDR3 has 17 residues. The ends were cut back, 0 bases at V and 2 bases at J, with 13 bases in the middle. CDR3 sequence: CASSQDQARKTNEKLFF. The CDR3 DNA follows: TGCGCCAGCAGCCAAGATCAAGCTCGGAAGACTAATGAAAAACTGTTTTTT.

This clonotype was counted many times. V is TRBV6-5 and J is TRBJ1-1; TRBD1 is a possible D gene (5 bases). This CDR3 has 15 residues. Germline V gene sequence: CDR1 MNHEY, CDR2 SVGAGI. V shed 6 bases and J shed 0 bases, with 14 bases lying between them. The CDR3 bases are TGTGCCAGCAGCATTAGAGGGGATATGAACACTGAAGCTTTCTTT. It specifies CASSIRGDMNTEAFF.

The chain recombines TRBV6-6 with TRBJ1-1; no firm D call. Germline CDR1 is MNHNY and CDR2 is SVGAGI (reference sequence). The CDR3 contains 13 residues. With 0 bases removed from V and 10 bases from J, the gap between germline ends came to 12 bases. CDR3 protein: CASSYSNRERAFF. The CDR3 nucleotides read TGTGCCAGCAGTTACTCGAATCGAGAGCGAGCTTTCTTT.

This clonotype came up a few times. The J gene is TRBJ2-5, the V gene TRBV20-1; D uncertain. V was cut by 1 base and J by 0 bases, with 9 bases left in between. This CDR3 contains 14 residues. Germline V lookup: CDR1 DFQATT, CDR2 SNEGSKA (reference sequence). The CDR3 nucleotides are TGCAGTGCTAGAGCCCCTAGAGACCAAGAGACCCAGTACTTC. This encodes CSARAPRDQETQYF.

This clonotype showed up many times. V and J are TRBV20-1 and TRBJ2-1; D ambiguous. Germline values: CDR1 DFQATT, CDR2 SNEGSKA (reference sequence). The CDR3 runs to 14 residues. Trimming removed 0 bases from V and 10 bases from J, with 16 bases in between. The CDR3, as DNA: TGCAGTGCTAGAGATCCGGCTAGGGCCCTGGAGCAGTTCTTC. Its protein is CSARDPARALEQFF.

This clonotype came up a few times. A read error may produce the germline difference seen at one junction end. The rearrangement links TRBV7-2 to TRBJ2-2; D unresolved. CDR3 length: 13 residues. Germline CDR1 is SGHTA and CDR2 is FQGNSA. The chain's CDR3 is CASSIAFSGELFF. CDR3 sequence (DNA): TGTGCCAGCAGCATAGCCTTCTCCGGGGAGCTGTTTTTT.

The table lists this clonotype with many counts. The CDR3 nucleotides are TGTGCCATCAGTGTGGGAGATACGCAGTATTTT. Translated: CAISVGDTQYF. The V and J genes are TRBV10-3 and TRBJ2-3, with unresolved D. The V gene lost 4 bases and the J gene lost 5 bases, with 4 bases spanning the gap. CDR3 size: 11 residues. Germline CDR1 reads ENHRY; CDR2 reads SYGVKD.

The V gene is TRBV13, the J gene TRBJ2-7; TRBD1 might be the D (6 bases). V lost 7 bases to trimming and J lost 7 bases, with 17 bases between them. CDR1 is PRHDT, CDR2 FYEKMQ, per germline (reference sequence). The CDR3 length is 13 residues. The CDR3 loop reads CASTPRGSEEQYF. Here the CDR3 DNA reads TGTGCCAGCACCCCCAGGGGCAGTGAAGAGCAGTACTTC. The whole variable domain, filled in from reference TRBV13 and TRBJ2-7, reads AAGVIQSPRHLIKEKRETATLKCYPIPRHDTVYWYQQGPGQDPQFLISFYEKMQSDKGSIPDRFSAQQFSDYHSELNMSSLELGDSALYFCASTPRGSEEQYFGPGTRLTVT.

There are many counts of this clonotype. The V call is TRBV7-2, the J call TRBJ2-5; no firm D call. The CDR3 totals 15 residues. V gave up 4 bases and J gave up 2 bases, with 14 bases separating them. CDR1 and CDR2 (germline): SGHTA, FQGNSA. The DNA of the CDR3 is TGTGCCAGCAGCTCACTTCGGCGCGTGCAAGAGACCCAGTACTTC. This gives the protein CASSSLRRVQETQYF.

This clonotype was found a few times. The gene calls are TRBV12-3 or TRBV12-4 and TRBJ2-7; 13 bases map to TRBD2. The V segment lost 6 bases and the J segment 4 bases; nucleotides outside the gene matches: 3. The CDR3 runs to 14 residues. CDR3 DNA: TGTGCCAGCAGCCGGACTAGCGGGGGTTACGAGCAGTACTTC. This translates into CASSRTSGGYEQYF.

The rearrangement joins TRBV7-9 to TRBJ2-3, with D possibly being TRBD2 (5 bases). Looked up from germline, CDR1 is SEHNR and CDR2 is FQNEAQ (reference sequence). V shed 5 bases and J shed 2 bases, with 11 bases lying between them. This CDR3 contains 14 residues. CDR3 in DNA: TGTGCCAGCAGCCCGGACTCCTCCACAGATACGCAGTATTTT. Amino acid sequence: CASSPDSSTDTQYF.

This clonotype was observed at least ten times. The chain is built from TRBV6-5 and TRBJ2-3; the D is unclear. The CDR3 length is 13 residues. The germline V gene encodes CDR1 MNHEY and CDR2 SVGAGI. The V and J ends lost 2 bases and 2 bases respectively, with 5 bases between them. The CDR3 protein is CASSYRVTDTQYF. For the CDR3, the DNA is TGTGCCAGCAGTTACAGAGTCACAGATACGCAGTATTTT.

This clonotype was counted only a few times. CDR3 nucleotides: TGTGCCAGCAGCTTCACAGGGGGATTCTCTGGGGCCAACGTCCTGACTTTC. As protein: CASSFTGGFSGANVLTF. The chain couples TRBV7-3 to TRBJ2-6; 8 bases are shared with TRBD1. V shed 3 bases, J shed 0 bases, and the junction held 4 bases outside the gene matches. CDR3 length: 17 residues. Germline-derived CDR1 and CDR2 are SGHTA and FQGTGA. The complete variable domain, with remaining parts taken from reference TRBV7-3 and TRBJ2-6, reads GAGVSQTPSNKVTEKGKYVELRCDPISGHTALYWYRQSLGQGPEFLIYFQGTGAADDSGLPNDRFFAVRPEGSVSTLKIQRTERGDSAVYLCASSFTGGFSGANVLTFGAGSRLTVL.

This clonotype has a count of ten or more. The chain uses TRBV27 and TRBJ2-7; TRBD1 or TRBD2 may be the D gene (7 bases each). Trimming pared 5 bases from V and 3 bases from J, leaving 14 bases between. Germline CDR1 reads MNHEY; CDR2 reads SMNVEV (reference sequence). The CDR3 is 14 amino acids. The DNA for the CDR3 is TGTGCCAGCAGTCAGGGGGGGTTTGGCTACGAGCAGTACTTC. It specifies CASSQGGFGYEQYF.

The chain uses TRBV24-1 and TRBJ2-1, with D possibly being TRBD2 (6 bases). V gave up 4 bases and J gave up 5 bases, with 11 bases separating them. Per the germline V gene, CDR1 is KGHDR and CDR2 is SFDVKD. The CDR3 is 14 residues long. CDR3 sequence (DNA): TGTGCCACCAGTGACGCGGGACCGAACAATGAGCAGTTCTTC. Protein: CATSDAGPNNEQFF.

The rearrangement links TRBV7-3 to TRBJ1-6; TRBD1 aligns across 7 bases. This CDR3 has 15 amino acids. CDR1 and CDR2 from the germline V gene are SGHTA and FQGTGA. V was clipped by 2 bases and J by 8 bases; unmatched bases: 6. The CDR3 sequence: CASSLVGGLYSPLHF. CDR3 sequence (DNA): TGTGCCAGCAGCTTAGTAGGGGGCCTTTATTCACCCCTCCACTTT.

The sample holds a few counts of this clonotype. The chain is built from TRBV5-1 and TRBJ2-1; D remains ambiguous. Between the trimmed V and J ends, which lost 0 bases and 0 bases, there was a span of 16 bases. The CDR3 loop spans 18 amino acids. The germline V gene has CDR1 SGHRS and CDR2 YFSETQ. CDR3 bases: TGCGCCAGCAGCTTGGTAGTAGCCGCGCTACCCTCCTACAATGAGCAGTTCTTC. Residues: CASSLVVAALPSYNEQFF.

This clonotype was detected a few times. The rearrangement links TRBV7-9 to TRBJ1-1; TRBD1 might be the D (6 bases). Trimming pared 9 bases from V and 1 base from J, leaving 21 bases between. CDR3 size: 16 residues. CDR1 SEHNR and CDR2 FQNEAQ come from the germline V gene (reference sequence). The DNA of the CDR3 is TGTGCCAGTTCTTCCGGAACAGGGATGGGGAACACTGAAGCTTTCTTT. It codes for CASSSGTGMGNTEAFF.

The chain recombines TRBV12-3 or TRBV12-4 with TRBJ2-7; the D is unclear. V lost 3 bases, J lost 9 bases, and 15 bases lay in between. CDR3 length: 13 amino acids. The CDR3 DNA follows: TGTGCCAGCAGTTTCGACCGCCGCGCAGGGCAGTACTTC. It translates to CASSFDRRAGQYF.

This clonotype was counted a few times. The V call is TRBV28, the J call TRBJ2-7; D is ambiguous. The CDR3 is made up of 13 amino acids. The germline CDR1 and CDR2 sequences are MDHEN and SYDVKM. Trimming removed 5 bases from V and 1 base from J, with 9 bases in between. The CDR3 sequence: CASSNRISYEQYF. The CDR3 region has the DNA TGTGCCAGCAGTAATAGGATTTCCTACGAGCAGTACTTC.

This chain joins TRBV6-1 and TRBJ2-2; TRBD2 might be the D (7 bases). V shed 5 bases and J shed 6 bases, with 19 bases lying between them. Germline CDR1 MNHNS, CDR2 SASEGT. This CDR3 has 16 amino acids. Here the CDR3 reads CASSLYGRGAAGELFF. The CDR3 DNA reads TGTGCCAGCAGTCTCTATGGACGGGGGGCGGCCGGGGAGCTGTTTTTT.

This clonotype was counted between two and nine times. The V and J genes are TRBV5-1 and TRBJ2-2; the D gene is possibly TRBD1 (6 bases). Germline assignment: CDR1 SGHRS and CDR2 YFSETQ. Trimming took off 5 bases at V and 5 bases at J, with 16 bases between the two ends. CDR3 length: 15 residues. CDR3 DNA: TGCGCCAGCAGTTCTTCCGGGACACTTACCGGGGAGCTGTTTTTT. It specifies CASSSSGTLTGELFF.

The CDR3 loop reads CASSLRGQGSSGELFF. As DNA, the CDR3 is TGCGCCAGCAGCTTGCGGGGACAGGGGTCTTCCGGGGAGCTGTTTTTT. The chain carries TRBV5-1 and TRBJ2-2; 10 bases match TRBD1. From germline, CDR1 is SGHRS and CDR2 YFSETQ. The J segment lost 6 bases and the V segment lost 1 base, leaving 6 bases of the junction unmatched. The CDR3 is 16 amino acids. Full variable domain (remainder filled in from reference TRBV5-1 and TRBJ2-2): KAGVTQTPRYLIKTRGQQVTLSCSPISGHRSVSWYQQTPGQGLQFLFEYFSETQRNKGNFPGRFSGRQFSNSRSEMNVSTLELGDSALYLCASSLRGQGSSGELFFGEGSRLTVL.

This clonotype was detected a few times. V usage is TRBV5-1 and J usage is TRBJ2-1, with TRBD2 identical over 8 bases. CDR3 length: 15 residues. Per the germline V gene, CDR1 is SGHRS and CDR2 is YFSETQ. J was trimmed by 9 bases and V by 3 bases; bases with no gene match: 11. The CDR3 is CASSSGGVQTREQFF. CDR3 coding DNA: TGCGCCAGCAGCTCCGGGGGGGTTCAGACACGTGAGCAGTTCTTC.

This clonotype was counted between two and nine times. The rearrangement joins TRBV20-1 to TRBJ2-7; D gene uncertain. The CDR3 totals 12 residues. CDR1 and CDR2 (germline): DFQATT, SNEGSKA (reference sequence). The germline V and J ends were trimmed by 0 bases and 6 bases, with 9 bases remaining between them. DNA of the CDR3: TGCAGTGCTAGAGAATGGGGTTCCGAGCAGTACTTC. Its protein is CSAREWGSEQYF.

This clonotype was seen a handful of times. This chain links TRBV7-6 with TRBJ2-2; 8 bases are a match to TRBD1. Germline trimming cut 1 base from V and 4 bases from J; bases unmatched to any gene: 8. Germline CDR1 and CDR2: SGHVS and FNYEAQ. CDR3 size: 17 residues. CDR3 in amino acids: CASSLGVDRVATGELFF. CDR3 in DNA: TGTGCCAGCAGCTTAGGAGTGGACAGGGTAGCCACCGGGGAGCTGTTTTTT.

The rearrangement joins TRBV30 to TRBJ2-7; D is undetermined. Per the germline V gene, CDR1 is GTSNPN and CDR2 is SVGIG (reference sequence). CDR3 length: 12 amino acids. V was trimmed by 0 bases and J by 6 bases, leaving 9 bases between them. CDR3 in DNA: TGTGCCTGGAGTGTCATATTCGGCGAGCAGTACTTC. Its protein is CAWSVIFGEQYF.

This chain joins TRBV10-3 and TRBJ1-1; D is perhaps TRBD1 (6 bases). Deletions cut 3 bases from V and 0 bases from J, with 11 bases between. Germline CDR1 ENHRY, CDR2 SYGVKD. The CDR3 runs 15 residues. CDR3 sequence (DNA): TGTGCCATCAGTGATCCAGGGGCCATGAACACTGAAGCTTTCTTT. This gives the protein CAISDPGAMNTEAFF.

This clonotype was detected ten times or more. V is TRBV20-1 and J is TRBJ2-3, with a possible D match to TRBD2 (7 bases). From germline, CDR1 is DFQATT and CDR2 SNEGSKA (reference sequence). With 3 bases removed from V and 6 bases from J, the gap between germline ends came to 19 bases. This CDR3 region has 15 residues. In DNA, the CDR3 is TGCAGTGCTAGGTCGGGGGGCGATAATACTGATACGCAGTATTTT. It specifies CSARSGGDNTDTQYF.

In its sample, this clonotype was seen many times. The V gene is TRBV15, the J gene TRBJ2-7, with 8 bases fitting TRBD1. Trimming took 6 bases from V and 0 from J; bases not matched to a gene: 7. This CDR3 has 15 amino acids. In germline, CDR1 is LNHNV, CDR2 YYDKDF (reference sequence). CDR3 in DNA: TGTGCCACCAGTTCGGGACAGGCGTTCTCCTACGAGCAGTACGTC. Protein sequence: CATSSGQAFSYEQYV.